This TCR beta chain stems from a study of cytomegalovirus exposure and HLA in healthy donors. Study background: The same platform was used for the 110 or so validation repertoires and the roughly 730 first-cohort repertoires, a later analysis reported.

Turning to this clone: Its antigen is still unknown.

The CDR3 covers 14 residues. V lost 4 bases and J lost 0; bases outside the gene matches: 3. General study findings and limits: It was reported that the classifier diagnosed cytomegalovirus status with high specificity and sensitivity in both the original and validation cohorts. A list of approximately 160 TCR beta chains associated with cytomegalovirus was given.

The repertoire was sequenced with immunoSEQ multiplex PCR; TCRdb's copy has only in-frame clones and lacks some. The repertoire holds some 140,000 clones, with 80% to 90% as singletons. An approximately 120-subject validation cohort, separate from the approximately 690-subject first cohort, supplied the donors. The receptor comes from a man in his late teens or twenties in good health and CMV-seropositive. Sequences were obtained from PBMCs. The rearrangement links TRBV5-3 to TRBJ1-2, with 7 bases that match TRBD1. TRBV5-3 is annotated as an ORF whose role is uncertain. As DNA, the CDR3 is TGTGCCAGAAGCGACAGGGCCTCTAACTATGGCTACACCTTC. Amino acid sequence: CARSDRASNYGYTF.